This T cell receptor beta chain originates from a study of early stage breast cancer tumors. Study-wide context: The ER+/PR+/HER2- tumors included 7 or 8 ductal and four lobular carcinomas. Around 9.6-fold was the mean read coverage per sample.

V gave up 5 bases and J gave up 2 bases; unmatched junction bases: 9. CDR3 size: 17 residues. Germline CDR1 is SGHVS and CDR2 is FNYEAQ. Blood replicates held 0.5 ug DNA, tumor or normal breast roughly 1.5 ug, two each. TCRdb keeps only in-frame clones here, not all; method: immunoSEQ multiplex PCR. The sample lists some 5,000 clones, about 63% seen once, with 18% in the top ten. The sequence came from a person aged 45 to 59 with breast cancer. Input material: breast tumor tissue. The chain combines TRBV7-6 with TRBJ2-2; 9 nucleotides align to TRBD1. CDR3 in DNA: TGTGCCAGCAGCCCCCCACAGGGGGCGGATAACACCGGGGAGCTGTTTTTT. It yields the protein CASSPPQGADNTGELFF.